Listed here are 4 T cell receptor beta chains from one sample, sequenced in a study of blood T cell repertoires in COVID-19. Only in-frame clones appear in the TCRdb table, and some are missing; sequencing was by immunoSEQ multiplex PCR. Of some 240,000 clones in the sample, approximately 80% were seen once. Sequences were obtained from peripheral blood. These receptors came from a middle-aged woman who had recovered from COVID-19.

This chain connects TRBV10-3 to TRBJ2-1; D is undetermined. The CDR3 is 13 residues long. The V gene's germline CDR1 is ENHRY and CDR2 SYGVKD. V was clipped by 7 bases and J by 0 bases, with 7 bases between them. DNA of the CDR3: TGTGCCATCAAAATGAGCTCCTACAATGAGCAGTTCTTC. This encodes CAIKMSSYNEQFF.

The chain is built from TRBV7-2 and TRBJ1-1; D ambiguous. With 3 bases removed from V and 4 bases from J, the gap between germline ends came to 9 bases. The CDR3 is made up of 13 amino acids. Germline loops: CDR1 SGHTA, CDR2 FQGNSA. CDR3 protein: CASSFGARTEAFF. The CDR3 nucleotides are TGTGCCAGCAGCTTTGGAGCACGCACTGAAGCTTTCTTT.

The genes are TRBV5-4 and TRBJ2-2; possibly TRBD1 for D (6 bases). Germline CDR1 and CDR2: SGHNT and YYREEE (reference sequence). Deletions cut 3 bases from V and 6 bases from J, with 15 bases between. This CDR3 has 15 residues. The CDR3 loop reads CASSSQGFFAGELFF. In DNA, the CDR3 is TGTGCCAGCAGCTCACAGGGATTCTTCGCCGGGGAGCTGTTTTTT.

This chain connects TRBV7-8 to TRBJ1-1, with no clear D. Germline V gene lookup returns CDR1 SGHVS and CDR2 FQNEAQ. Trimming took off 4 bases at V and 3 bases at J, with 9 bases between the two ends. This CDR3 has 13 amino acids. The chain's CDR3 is CASSSGWDTEAFF. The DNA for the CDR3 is TGTGCCAGCAGCTCCGGGTGGGACACTGAAGCTTTCTTT. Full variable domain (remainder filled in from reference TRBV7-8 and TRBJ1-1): GAGVSQSPRYKVAKRGQDVALRCDPISGHVSLFWYQQALGQGPEFLTYFQNEAQLDKSGLPSDRFFAERPEGSVSTLKIQRTQQEDSAVYLCASSSGWDTEAFFGQGTRLTVV.